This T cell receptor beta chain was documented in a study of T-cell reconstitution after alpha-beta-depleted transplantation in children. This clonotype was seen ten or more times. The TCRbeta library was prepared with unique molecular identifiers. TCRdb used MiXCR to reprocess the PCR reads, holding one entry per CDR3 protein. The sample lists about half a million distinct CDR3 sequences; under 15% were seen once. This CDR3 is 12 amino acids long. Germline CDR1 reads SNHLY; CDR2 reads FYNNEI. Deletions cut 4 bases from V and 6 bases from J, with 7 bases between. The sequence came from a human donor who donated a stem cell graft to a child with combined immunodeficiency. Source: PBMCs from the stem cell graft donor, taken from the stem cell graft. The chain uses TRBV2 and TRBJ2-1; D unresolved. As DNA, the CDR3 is TGTGCCAGCAGTGGCCAGTTCAATGAGCAGTTCTTC. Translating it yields CASSGQFNEQFF. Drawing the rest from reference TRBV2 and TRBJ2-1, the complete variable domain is EPEVTQTPSHQVTQMGQEVILRCVPISNHLYFYWYRQILGQKVEFLVSFYNNEISEKSEIFDDQFSVERPDGSNFTLKIRSTKLEDSAMYFCASSGQFNEQFFGPGTRLTVL.